This T cell receptor (beta chain) comes out of a study of blood T cell repertoires in COVID-19. As concerns this clone: An end of the junction differs from the germline gene, which may be a read error.

Germline V lookup: CDR1 DFQATT, CDR2 SNEGSKA (reference sequence). The CDR3 covers 11 residues. Profiled with immunoSEQ multiplex PCR; TCRdb holds only in-frame clones, not every one. The table records roughly 56,000 clones, around nine tenths of them present only once. V usage is TRBV20-1 and J usage is TRBJ2-7, with 8 bases aligning to TRBD1. This clonotype was sampled from a man in his fifties or sixties with active COVID-19. Input material: peripheral blood. CDR3 sequence (DNA): TGCAGTGCGGTGAAACAGGGGGATTTTATCTTC. Amino acids: CSAVKQGDFIF.